The TCR beta chain under discussion was sequenced for a study of T cell changes during pregnancy in multiple sclerosis. Measured with immunoSEQ multiplex PCR; TCRdb has only the in-frame clones, and not every one. The sample contains fewer than 140,000 clones, under 95% of which appear only once. This material consisted of peripheral blood, taken before pregnancy. The receptor's source is a female donor with multiple sclerosis, enrolled in a pregnancy study.

The CDR3 spells CAWSPGLAGNTDTQYF. The DNA of the CDR3 is TGTGCCTGGAGTCCGGGACTAGCGGGAAACACAGATACGCAGTATTTT. The chain carries TRBV30 and TRBJ2-3, with 13 bases that match TRBD2. V lost 2 bases and J lost 2; bases outside the gene matches: 4. Germline values: CDR1 GTSNPN, CDR2 SVGIG (reference sequence). CDR3 length: 16 residues.